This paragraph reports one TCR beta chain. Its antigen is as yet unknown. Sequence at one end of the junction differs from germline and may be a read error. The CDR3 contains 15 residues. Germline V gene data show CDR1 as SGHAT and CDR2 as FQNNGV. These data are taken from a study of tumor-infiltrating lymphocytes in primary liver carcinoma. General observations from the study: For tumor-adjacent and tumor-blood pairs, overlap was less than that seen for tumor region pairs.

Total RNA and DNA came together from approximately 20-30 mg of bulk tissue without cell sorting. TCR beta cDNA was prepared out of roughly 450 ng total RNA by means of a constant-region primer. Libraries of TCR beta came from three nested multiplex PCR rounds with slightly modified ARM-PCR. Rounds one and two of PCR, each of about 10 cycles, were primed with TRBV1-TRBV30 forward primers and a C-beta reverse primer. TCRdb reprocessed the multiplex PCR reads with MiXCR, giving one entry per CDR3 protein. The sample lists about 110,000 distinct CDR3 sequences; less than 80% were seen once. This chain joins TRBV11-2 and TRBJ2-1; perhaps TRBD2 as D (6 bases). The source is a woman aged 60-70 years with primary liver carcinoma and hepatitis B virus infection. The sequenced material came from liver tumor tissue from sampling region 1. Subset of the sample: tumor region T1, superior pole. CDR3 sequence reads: CTSSLDSTGVNEQFF. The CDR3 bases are TGTACCAGCAGTTTAGATTCAACGGGGGTCAATGAGCAGTTCTTC.